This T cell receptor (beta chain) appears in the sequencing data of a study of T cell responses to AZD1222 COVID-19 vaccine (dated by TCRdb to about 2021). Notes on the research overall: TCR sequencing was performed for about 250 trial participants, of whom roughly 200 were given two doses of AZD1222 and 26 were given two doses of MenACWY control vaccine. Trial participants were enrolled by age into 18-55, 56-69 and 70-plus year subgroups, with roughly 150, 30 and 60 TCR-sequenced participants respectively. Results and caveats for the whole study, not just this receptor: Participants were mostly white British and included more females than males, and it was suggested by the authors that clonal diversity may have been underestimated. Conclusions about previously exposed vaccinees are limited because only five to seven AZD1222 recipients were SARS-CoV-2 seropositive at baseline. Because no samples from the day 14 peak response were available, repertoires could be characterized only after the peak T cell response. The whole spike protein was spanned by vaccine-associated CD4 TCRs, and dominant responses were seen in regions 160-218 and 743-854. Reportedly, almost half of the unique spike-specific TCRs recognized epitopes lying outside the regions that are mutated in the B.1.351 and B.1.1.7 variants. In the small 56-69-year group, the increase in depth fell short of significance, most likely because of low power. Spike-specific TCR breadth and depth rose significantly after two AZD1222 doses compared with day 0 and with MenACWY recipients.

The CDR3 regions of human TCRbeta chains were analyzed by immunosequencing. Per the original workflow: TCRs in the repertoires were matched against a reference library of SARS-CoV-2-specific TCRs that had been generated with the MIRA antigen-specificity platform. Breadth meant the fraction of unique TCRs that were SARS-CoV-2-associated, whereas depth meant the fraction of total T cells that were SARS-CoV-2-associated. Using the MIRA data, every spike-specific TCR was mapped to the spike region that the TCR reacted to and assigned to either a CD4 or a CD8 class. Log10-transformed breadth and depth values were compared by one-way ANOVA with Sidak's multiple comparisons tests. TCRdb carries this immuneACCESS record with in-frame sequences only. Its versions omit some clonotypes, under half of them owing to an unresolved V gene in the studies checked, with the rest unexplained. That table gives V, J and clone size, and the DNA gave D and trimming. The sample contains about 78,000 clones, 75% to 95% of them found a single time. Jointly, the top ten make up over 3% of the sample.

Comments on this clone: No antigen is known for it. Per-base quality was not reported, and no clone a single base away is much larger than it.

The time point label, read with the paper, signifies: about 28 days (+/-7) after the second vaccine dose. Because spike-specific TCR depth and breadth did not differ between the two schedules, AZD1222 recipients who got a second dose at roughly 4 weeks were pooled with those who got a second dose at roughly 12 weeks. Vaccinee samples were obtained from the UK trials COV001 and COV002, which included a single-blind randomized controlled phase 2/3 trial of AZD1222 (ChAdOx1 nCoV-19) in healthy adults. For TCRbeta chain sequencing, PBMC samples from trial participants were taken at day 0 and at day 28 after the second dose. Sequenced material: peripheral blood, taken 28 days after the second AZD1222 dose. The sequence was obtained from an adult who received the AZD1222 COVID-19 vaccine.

The CDR3 reads as follows: CASSQDSGTYEQYF. The nucleotide sequence is given as TGTGCCAGCAGCCAAGATTCAGGCACCTACGAGCAGTACTTC. The V gene is TRBV3-1 (or the pseudogene TRBV3-2) and the J gene is TRBJ2-7, with the D gene call left open. V is cut by 0 bases and J by 2 bases, and the space between the germline ends is 8 bases. The cysteine opens and the phenylalanine closes a CDR3 of 14 amino acids. CDR3 DNA is the only sequence kept; it has 42 bases, read in frame from the first base. The germline V gene encodes CDR1 LGHDT and CDR2 YNNKEL (reference sequence).